This TCR beta chain was retrieved from a study of PD-L1 blockade in urothelial cancer. Indicated time point: pretreatment peripheral blood. The CDR3 spans 16 residues. The V gene's germline CDR1 is MNHNY and CDR2 SVGAGI (reference sequence). After removal of 2 bases from V and 7 bases from J, the junction contained 6 bases not matched to a gene. Comments on this clone: The antigen is undetermined.

Here immunoSEQ multiplex PCR was the method, and the copy in TCRdb shows in-frame clones only, minus some. The sample yields 50,000 or so clones, approximately 81% seen once. Whole-study findings and limits: Pretreatment blood TCR clonality under the median forecast improved survival.

The V and J genes are TRBV6-6 and TRBJ2-1; 12 bases are a match to TRBD2. Here the sequenced sample was PBMCs, taken around atezolizumab (anti-PD-L1) treatment. This sequence was found in an older man with urothelial cancer. CDR3 sequence (DNA): TGTGCCAGCAGTTACCCTAGCGGGGGGGCTCTAAATGAGCAGTTCTTC. This sequence encodes CASSYPSGGALNEQFF.